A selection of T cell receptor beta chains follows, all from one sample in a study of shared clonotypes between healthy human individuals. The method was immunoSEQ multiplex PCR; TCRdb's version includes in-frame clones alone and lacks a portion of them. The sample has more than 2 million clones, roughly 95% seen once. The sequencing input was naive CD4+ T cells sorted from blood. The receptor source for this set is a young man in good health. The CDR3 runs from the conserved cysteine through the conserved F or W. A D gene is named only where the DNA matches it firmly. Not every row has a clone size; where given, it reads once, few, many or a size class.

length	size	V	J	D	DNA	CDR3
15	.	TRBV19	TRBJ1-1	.	TGTGCCAGTAGGGCAGGGGATGCCGCGAACACTGAAGCTTTCTTT	CASRAGDAANTEAFF
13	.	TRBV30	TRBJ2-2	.	TGTGCCTGGACAGACCGTGGCACCGGGGAGCTGTTTTTT	CAWTDRGTGELFF
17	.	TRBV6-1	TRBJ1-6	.	TGTGCCAGCAGTCAAGACCTATTGGAATCCCTACGGGCACCCCTCCACTTT	CASSQDLLESLRAPLHF
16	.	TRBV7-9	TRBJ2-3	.	TGTGCCAGCAGCAAGACTTCACCCTCCGGCACAGATACGCAGTATTTT	CASSKTSPSGTDTQYF
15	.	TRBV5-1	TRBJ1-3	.	TGCGCCAGCAGCTTGGGCCCGGGCTCTGGAAACACCATATATTTT	CASSLGPGSGNTIYF
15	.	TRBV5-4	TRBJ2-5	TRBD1	TGTGCCAGCAGCTTGGCCTGGACAGGGCCGGAGACCCAGTACTTC	CASSLAWTGPETQYF
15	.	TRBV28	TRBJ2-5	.	TGTGCCAGCAGTTTAGGGACAAGCTTGTCTGAGACCCAGTACTTC	CASSLGTSLSETQYF
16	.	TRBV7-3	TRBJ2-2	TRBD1	TGTGCCAGCAGCCAAGGACAGGGGGCGTGGACCGGGGAGCTGTTTTTT	CASSQGQGAWTGELFF
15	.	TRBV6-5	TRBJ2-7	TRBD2	TGTGCCAGCAGTTACTCGAGCGCGGGGGACTACGAGCAGTACTTC	CASSYSSAGDYEQYF
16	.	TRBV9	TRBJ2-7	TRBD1	TGTGCCAGCAGCGTAGGACGGGACAGCCCTACTTACGAGCAGTACTTC	CASSVGRDSPTYEQYF
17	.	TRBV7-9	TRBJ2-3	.	TGTGCCAGCAGCTGGACCGGGACATATCTAAACACAGATACGCAGTATTTT	CASSWTGTYLNTDTQYF
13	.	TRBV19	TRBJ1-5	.	TGTGCCAGTAGTATGGGGGGCAGGGAGGATGGGCATTTT	CASSMGGREDGHF
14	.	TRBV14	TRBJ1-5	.	TGTGCCAGCAGCCATGCCGGGGGAAATCAGCCCCAGCATTTT	CASSHAGGNQPQHF
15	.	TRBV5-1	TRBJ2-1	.	TGCGCCAGCAGCTTTTCTCCCCGGGGTAACAATGAGCAGTTCTTC	CASSFSPRGNNEQFF
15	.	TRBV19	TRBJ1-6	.	TGTGCCTGGCGGGTTAGGGAGAATGTTGGTTCACCCCTCCACTTT	CAWRVRENVGSPLHF
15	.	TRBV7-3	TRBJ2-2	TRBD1	TGTGCCAGCAGCCCCGGGACAGGGAGCGTTGGGGAGCTGTTTTTT	CASSPGTGSVGELFF
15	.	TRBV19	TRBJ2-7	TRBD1	TGTGCCAGTAGCCCGGGGACAGGGGTCTCCTACGAGCAGTACTTC	CASSPGTGVSYEQYF
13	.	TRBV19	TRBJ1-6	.	TGTGCCAGTAGGACATCTGGGGGGTCACCCCTCCACTTT	CASRTSGGSPLHF
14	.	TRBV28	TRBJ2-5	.	TGTGCCAGCAGCTCCACAGGGTGGCAAGAGACCCAGTACTTC	CASSSTGWQETQYF
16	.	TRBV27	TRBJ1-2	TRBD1	TGTGCCAGCAGTTTATCAGGGGGACAGTTCAACTATGGCTACACCTTC	CASSLSGGQFNYGYTF
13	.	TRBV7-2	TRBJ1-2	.	TGTGCCAGCAGCTTAGGAGGGCTAGGTGGCTACACCTTC	CASSLGGLGGYTF
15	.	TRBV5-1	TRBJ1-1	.	TGCGCCAGCAGCGCCCGGACGGAAGGAGACACTGAAGCTTTCTTT	CASSARTEGDTEAFF
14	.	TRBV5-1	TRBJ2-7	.	TGCGCCAGCAGCTTGGAACAGGCCCTCTACGAGCAGTACTTC	CASSLEQALYEQYF
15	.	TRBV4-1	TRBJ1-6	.	TGCGCCAGCAGCCGCCCGGGGGCCTATAATTCACCCCTCCACTTT	CASSRPGAYNSPLHF
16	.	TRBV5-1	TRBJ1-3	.	TGCGCCAGCAGCTTAAGTCAACAGGAGGCTGGAAACACCATATATTTT	CASSLSQQEAGNTIYF
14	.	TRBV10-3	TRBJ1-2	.	TGTGCCATCACCGGGACGGCCGAGGCCTATGGCTACACCTTC	CAITGTAEAYGYTF
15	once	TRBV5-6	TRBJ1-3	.	TGTGCCAGCAGCGGAAAGGGTGGGGTTGGAAACACCATATATTTT	CASSGKGGVGNTIYF
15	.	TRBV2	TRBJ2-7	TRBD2	TGTGCCAGCAAAAAGGAGTCTAGCGGACTCTACGAGCAGTACTTC	CASKKESSGLYEQYF
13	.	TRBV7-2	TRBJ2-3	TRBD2	TGTGCCAGCTGGAGCGGGAATACGGATACGCAGTATTTT	CASWSGNTDTQYF
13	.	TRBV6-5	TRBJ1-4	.	TGTGCCAGCAGCCCAGGCCGTAATGAAAAACTGTTTTTT	CASSPGRNEKLFF
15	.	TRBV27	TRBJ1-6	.	TGTGCCAGCAGTTTAATGGGGGATGGTCATTCACCCCTCCACTTT	CASSLMGDGHSPLHF
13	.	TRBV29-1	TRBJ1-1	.	TGCAGCGTAGCAGGGACTACGGACACTGAAGCTTTCTTT	CSVAGTTDTEAFF
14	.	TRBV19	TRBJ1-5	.	TGTGCCAGTAGTATAGGGTTTATGGGTCAGCCCCAGCATTTT	CASSIGFMGQPQHF
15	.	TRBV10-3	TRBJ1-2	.	TGTGCCATCAGTGAGTCGAGTCGGGGAAGGGATGGCTACACCTTC	CAISESSRGRDGYTF
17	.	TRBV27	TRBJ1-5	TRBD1	TGTGCCAGCAGTTTAGAGGGGACAGGGAATCGCAGGCAGCCCCAGCATTTT	CASSLEGTGNRRQPQHF
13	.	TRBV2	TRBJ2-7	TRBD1	TGTGCCAACACCGGGACAGGGGGTTTGGAGCAGTACTTC	CANTGTGGLEQYF
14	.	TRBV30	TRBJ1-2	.	TGTGCCTGGAGTTATGGGATGGGGGACTATGGCTACACCTTC	CAWSYGMGDYGYTF
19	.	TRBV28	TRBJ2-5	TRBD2	TGTGCCAGCAGTCCTCCGGGAGCGGGGGGGCCATTCGGTCAAGAGACCCAGTACTTC	CASSPPGAGGPFGQETQYF
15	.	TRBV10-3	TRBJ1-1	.	TGTGCCATCAGTGACTTTCTACAGGGGAACACTGAAGCTTTCTTT	CAISDFLQGNTEAFF
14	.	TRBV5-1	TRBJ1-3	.	TGCGCCAGCAGCTCGAGCCCAGGGGGAAACACCATATATTTT	CASSSSPGGNTIYF